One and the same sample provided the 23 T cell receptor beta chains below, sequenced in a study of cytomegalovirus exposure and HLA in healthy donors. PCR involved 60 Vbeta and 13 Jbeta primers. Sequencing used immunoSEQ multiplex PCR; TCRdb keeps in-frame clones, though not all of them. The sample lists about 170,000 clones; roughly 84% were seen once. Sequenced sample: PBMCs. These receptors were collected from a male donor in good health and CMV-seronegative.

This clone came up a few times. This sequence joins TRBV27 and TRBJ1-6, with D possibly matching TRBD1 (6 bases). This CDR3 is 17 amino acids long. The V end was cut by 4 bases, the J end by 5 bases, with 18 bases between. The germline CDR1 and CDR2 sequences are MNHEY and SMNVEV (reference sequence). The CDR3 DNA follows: TGTGCCAGCAGTTCTCCAGGGGAAGGATGGAATAATTCACCCCTCCACTTT. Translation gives CASSSPGEGWNNSPLHF.

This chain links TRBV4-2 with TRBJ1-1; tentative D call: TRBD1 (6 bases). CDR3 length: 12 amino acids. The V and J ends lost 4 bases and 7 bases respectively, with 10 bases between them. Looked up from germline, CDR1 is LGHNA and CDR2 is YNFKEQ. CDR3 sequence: CASSPGTHEAFF. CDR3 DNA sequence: TGTGCCAGCAGCCCCGGGACACATGAAGCTTTCTTT.

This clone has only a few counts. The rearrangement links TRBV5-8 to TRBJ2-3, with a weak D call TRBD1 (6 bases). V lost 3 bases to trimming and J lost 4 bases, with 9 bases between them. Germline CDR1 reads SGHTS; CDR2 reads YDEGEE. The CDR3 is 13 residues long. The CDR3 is CASSSQGPDTQYF. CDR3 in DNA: TGTGCCAGCAGCTCACAGGGACCAGATACGCAGTATTTT.

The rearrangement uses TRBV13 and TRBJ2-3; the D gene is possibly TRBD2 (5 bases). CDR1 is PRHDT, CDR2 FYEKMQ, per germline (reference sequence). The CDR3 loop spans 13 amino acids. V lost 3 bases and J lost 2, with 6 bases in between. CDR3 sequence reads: CASSFRDTDTQYF. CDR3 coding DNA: TGTGCCAGCAGCTTCCGGGACACAGATACGCAGTATTTT. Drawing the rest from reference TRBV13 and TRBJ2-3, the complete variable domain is AAGVIQSPRHLIKEKRETATLKCYPIPRHDTVYWYQQGPGQDPQFLISFYEKMQSDKGSIPDRFSAQQFSDYHSELNMSSLELGDSALYFCASSFRDTDTQYFGPGTRLTVL.

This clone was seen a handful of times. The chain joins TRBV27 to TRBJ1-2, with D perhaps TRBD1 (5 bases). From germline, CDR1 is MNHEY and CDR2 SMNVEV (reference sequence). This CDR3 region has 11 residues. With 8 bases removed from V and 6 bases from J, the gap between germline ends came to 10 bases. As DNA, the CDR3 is TGTGCCAGCGGGGCCTGGAATGGCTACACCTTC. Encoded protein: CASGAWNGYTF.

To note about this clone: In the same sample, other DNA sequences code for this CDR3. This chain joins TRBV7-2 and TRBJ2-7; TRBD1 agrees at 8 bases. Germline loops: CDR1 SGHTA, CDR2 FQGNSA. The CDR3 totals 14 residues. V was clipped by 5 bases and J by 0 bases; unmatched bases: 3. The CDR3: CASSRQGSSYEQYF. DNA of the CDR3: TGTGCCAGCAGCCGACAGGGGAGCTCCTACGAGCAGTACTTC. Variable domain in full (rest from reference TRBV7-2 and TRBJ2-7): GAGVSQSPSNKVTEKGKDVELRCDPISGHTALYWYRQSLGQGLEFLIYFQGNSAPDKSGLPSDRFSAERTGGSVSTLTIQRTQQEDSAVYLCASSRQGSSYEQYFGPGTRLTVT.

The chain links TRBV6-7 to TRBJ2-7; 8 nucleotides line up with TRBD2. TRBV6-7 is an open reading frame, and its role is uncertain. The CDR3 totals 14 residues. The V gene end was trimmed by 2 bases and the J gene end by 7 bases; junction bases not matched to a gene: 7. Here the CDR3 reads CASSYSGSTGEQYF. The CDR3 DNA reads TGTGCCAGCAGTTACAGCGGGAGTACGGGGGAGCAGTACTTC.

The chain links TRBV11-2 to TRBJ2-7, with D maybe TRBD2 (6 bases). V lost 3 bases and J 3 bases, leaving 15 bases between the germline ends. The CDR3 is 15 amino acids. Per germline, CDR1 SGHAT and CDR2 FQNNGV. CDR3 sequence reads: CASSFEAGPYYEQYF. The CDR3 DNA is TGTGCCAGCAGCTTTGAGGCGGGACCTTACTACGAGCAGTACTTC.

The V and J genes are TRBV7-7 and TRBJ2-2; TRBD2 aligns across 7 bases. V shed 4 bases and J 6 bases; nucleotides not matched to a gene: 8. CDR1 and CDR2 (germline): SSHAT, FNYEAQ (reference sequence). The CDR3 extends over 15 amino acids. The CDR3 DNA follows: TGTGCCAGCAGCTCCACGGGGAGGGTGGCCGGGGAGCTGTTTTTT. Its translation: CASSSTGRVAGELFF.

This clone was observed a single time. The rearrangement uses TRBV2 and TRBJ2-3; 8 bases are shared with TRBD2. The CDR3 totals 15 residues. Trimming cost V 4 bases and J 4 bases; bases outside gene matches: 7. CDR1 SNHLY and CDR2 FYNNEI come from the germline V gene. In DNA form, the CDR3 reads TGTGCCAGCAGTGCTCAGGCGGGGGGCTCAGATACGCAGTATTTT. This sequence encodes CASSAQAGGSDTQYF.

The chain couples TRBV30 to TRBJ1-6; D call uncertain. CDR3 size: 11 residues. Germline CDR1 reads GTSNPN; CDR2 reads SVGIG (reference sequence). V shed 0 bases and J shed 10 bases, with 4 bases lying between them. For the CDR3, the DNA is TGTGCCTGGAGTGTCCAATCACCCCTCCACTTT. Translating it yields CAWSVQSPLHF.

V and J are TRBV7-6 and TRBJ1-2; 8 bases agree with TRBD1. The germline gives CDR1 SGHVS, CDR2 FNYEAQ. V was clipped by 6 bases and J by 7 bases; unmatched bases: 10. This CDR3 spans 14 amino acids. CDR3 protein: CASSQLTGEGGYTF. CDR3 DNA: TGTGCCAGCAGTCAGCTGACAGGGGAAGGTGGCTACACCTTC.

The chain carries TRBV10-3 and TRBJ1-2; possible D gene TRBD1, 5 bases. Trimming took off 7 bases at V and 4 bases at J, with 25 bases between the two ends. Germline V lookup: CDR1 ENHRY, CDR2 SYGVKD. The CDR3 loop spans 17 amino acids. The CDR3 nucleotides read TGTGCCATCACCTCCGAACCAGGTTCAGGGAAAAGCTATGGCTACACCTTC. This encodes CAITSEPGSGKSYGYTF.

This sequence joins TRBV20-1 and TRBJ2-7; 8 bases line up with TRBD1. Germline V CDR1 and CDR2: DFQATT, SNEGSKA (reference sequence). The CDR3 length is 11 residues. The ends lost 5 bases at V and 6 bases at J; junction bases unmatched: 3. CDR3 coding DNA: TGCAGTGCTGCAACAGGGGGCGAGCAGTACTTC. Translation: CSAATGGEQYF.

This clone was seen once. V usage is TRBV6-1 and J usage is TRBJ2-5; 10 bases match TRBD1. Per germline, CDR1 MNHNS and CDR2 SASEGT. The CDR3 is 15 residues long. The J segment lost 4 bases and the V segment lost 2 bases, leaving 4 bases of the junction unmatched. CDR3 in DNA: TGTGCCAGCAGTGAATTTGGGACAGGGGCAGAGACCCAGTACTTC. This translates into CASSEFGTGAETQYF.

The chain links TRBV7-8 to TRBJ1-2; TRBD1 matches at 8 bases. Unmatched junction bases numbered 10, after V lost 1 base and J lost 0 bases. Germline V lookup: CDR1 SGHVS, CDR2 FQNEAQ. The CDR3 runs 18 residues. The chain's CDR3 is CASSLGTGSLIANYGYTF. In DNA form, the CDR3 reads TGTGCCAGCAGCTTAGGGACAGGGAGCTTAATAGCTAACTATGGCTACACCTTC.

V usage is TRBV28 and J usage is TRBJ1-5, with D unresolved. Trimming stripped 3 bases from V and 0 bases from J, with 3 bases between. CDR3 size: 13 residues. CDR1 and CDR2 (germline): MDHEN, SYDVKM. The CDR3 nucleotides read TGTGCCAGCAGTTTTTATAGCAATCAGCCCCAGCATTTT. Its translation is CASSFYSNQPQHF.

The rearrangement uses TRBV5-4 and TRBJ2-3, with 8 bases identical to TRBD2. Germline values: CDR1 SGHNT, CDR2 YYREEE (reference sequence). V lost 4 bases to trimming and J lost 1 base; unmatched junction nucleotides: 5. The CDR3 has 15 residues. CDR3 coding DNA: TGTGCCAGCAGCGGGGTTAGCGGGGGCACAGATACGCAGTATTTT. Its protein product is CASSGVSGGTDTQYF.

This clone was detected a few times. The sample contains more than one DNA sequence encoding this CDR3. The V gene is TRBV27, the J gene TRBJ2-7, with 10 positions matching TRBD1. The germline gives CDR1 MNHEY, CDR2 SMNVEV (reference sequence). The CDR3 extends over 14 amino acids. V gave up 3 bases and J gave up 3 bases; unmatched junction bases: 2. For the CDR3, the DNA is TGTGCCAGCAGTTTCAGGACAGGGGGCTACGAGCAGTACTTC. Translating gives CASSFRTGGYEQYF.

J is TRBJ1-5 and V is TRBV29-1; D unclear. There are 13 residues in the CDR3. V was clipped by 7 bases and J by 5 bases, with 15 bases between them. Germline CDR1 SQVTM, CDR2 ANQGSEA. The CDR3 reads CSEGPGRDQPQHF. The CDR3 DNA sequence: TGCAGCGAGGGTCCGGGAAGGGATCAGCCCCAGCATTTT.

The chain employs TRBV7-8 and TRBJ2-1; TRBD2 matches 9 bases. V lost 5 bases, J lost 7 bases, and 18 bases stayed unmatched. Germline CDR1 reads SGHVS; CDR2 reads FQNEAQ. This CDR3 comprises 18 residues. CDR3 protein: CASSNPKIRTSDRNEQFF. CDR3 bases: TGTGCCAGCAGCAATCCCAAGATAAGGACTAGCGACAGGAATGAGCAGTTCTTC.

The CDR3 region is CASSPIGGTEQFF. In nucleotides, the CDR3 is TGTGCCAGCTCACCAATCGGAGGTACTGAGCAGTTCTTC. This chain uses TRBV18 with TRBJ2-1, with D tentatively TRBD2 (5 bases). Trimming removed 2 bases at V and 9 bases at J, with 11 bases between. The CDR3 totals 13 residues. The germline gives CDR1 KGHSH, CDR2 LQKENI. The full variable domain, in which reference TRBV18 and TRBJ2-1 provide the parts outside the CDR3, is NAGVMQNPRHLVRRRGQEARLRCSPMKGHSHVYWYRQLPEEGLKFMVYLQKENIIDESGMPKERFSAEFPKEGPSILRIQQVVRGDSAAYFCASSPIGGTEQFFGPGTRLTVL.

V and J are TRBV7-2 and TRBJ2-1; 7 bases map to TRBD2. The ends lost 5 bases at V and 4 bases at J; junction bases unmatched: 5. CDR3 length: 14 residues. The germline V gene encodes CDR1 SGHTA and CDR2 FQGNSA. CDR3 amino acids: CASSTRLAYNEQFF. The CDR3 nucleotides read TGTGCCAGCAGCACCCGACTAGCATACAATGAGCAGTTCTTC.